Given below is one TCR beta chain in context. The data are from a study of T cell responses to AZD1222 COVID-19 vaccine. The CDR3 sequence is 16 residues long. The method was immunoSEQ multiplex PCR; TCRdb's version includes in-frame clones alone and lacks a portion of them. In the table there are approximately 200,000 clones, approximately 94% of which are singletons. The receptor was derived from an adult who received the MenACWY meningococcal vaccine as a control. Sequences were derived from peripheral blood, sampled 28 days after the second dose of the MenACWY control vaccine. J is TRBJ1-5 and V is TRBV21-1. TRBV21-1 is noted as a pseudogene. CDR3 sequence reads: CASTLGAATSNQPQHF. CDR3 coding DNA: TGTGCCAGCACTCTCGGGGCAGCTACTAGCAATCAGCCCCAGCATTTT.